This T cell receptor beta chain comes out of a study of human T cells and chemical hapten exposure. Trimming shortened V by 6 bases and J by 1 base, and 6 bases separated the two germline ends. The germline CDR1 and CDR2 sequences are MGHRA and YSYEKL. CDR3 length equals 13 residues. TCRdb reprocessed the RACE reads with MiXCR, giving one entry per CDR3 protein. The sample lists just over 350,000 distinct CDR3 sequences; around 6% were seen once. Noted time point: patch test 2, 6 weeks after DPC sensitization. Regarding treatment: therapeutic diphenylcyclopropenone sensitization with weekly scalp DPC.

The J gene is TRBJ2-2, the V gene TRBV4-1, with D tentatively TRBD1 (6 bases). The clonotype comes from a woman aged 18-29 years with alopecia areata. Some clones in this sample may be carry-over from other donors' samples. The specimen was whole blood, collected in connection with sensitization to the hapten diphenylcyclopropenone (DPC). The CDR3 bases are TGCGCCAGCAGGGGACAGAACACCGGGGAGCTGTTTTTT. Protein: CASRGQNTGELFF.